The next 3 T cell receptor beta chains were all read from a single sample in a study of T cell repertoires in cytomegalovirus infection. One entry per CDR3 protein results from TCRdb running MiXCR on the reads. Of 150,000 to 200,000 distinct CDR3 sequences in the sample, 15% to 20% are singletons; the top ten hold 2.9%. Specimen: PBMCs. The origin of the receptors is a human donor in good health (CMV status not recorded). Some clones in this sample may be carry-over from other donors' samples.

This clonotype came up once. This chain connects TRBV7-8 to TRBJ1-6, with D possibly matching TRBD1 (5 bases). Deletions cut 2 bases from V and 10 bases from J, with 12 bases between. The length of the CDR3 is 14 residues. The germline V gene encodes CDR1 SGHVS and CDR2 FQNEAQ. The CDR3 sequence: CASSLRDWDSPLHF. The CDR3 region has the DNA TGTGCCAGCAGCTTAAGAGATTGGGACTCACCCCTCCACTTT.

The rearrangement joins TRBV25-1 to TRBJ1-6, with 9 bases identical to TRBD1. CDR3 size: 15 residues. CDR1 MGHDK and CDR2 SYGVNS come from the germline V gene. Losses at the gene ends were 2 bases for V and 8 bases for J; bases not matched to a gene: 4. The CDR3 reads CASSERTGADSPLHF. For the CDR3, the DNA is TGTGCCAGCAGTGAACGGACAGGGGCAGATTCACCCCTCCACTTT.

This clonotype has at least ten counts. J is TRBJ1-2 and V is TRBV11-3; D perhaps matches TRBD1 (5 bases). Germline-derived CDR1 and CDR2 are SGHNT and YENEEA. CDR3 length: 12 amino acids. Trimming cost V 5 bases and J 6 bases, with 10 bases left between them. The DNA for the CDR3 is TGTGCCAGCAGCCAGGGAAAAGATGGCTACACCTTC. Protein: CASSQGKDGYTF.